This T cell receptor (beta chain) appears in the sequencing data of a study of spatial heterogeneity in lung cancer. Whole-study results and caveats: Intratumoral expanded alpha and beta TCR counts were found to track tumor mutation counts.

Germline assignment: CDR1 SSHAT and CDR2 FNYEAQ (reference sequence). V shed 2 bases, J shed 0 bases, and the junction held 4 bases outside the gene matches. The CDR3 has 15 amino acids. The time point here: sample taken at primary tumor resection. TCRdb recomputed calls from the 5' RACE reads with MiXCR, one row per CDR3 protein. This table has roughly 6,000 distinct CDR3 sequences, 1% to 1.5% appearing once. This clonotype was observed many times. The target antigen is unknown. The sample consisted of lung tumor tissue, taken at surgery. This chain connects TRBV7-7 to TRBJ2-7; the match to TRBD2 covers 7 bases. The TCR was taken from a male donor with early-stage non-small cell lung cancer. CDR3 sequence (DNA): TGTGCCAGCAGCTTATCACTAGCGCTCTCCTACGAGCAGTACTTC. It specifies CASSLSLALSYEQYF.